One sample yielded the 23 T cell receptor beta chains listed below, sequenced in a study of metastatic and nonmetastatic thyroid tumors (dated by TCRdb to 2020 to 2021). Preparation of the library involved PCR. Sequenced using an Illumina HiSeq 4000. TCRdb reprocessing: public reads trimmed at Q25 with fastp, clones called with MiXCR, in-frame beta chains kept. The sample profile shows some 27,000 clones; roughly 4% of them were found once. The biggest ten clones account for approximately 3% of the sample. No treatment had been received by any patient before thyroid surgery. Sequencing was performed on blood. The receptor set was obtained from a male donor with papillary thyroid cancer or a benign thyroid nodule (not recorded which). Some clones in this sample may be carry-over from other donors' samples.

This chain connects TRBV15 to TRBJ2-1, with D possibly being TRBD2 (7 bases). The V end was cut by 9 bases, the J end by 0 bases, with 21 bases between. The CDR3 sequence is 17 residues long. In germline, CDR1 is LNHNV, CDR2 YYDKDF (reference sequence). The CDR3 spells CATGNRAGLSSYNEQFF. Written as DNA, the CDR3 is TGTGCCACGGGCAACAGGGCGGGACTAAGCTCCTACAATGAGCAGTTCTTC.

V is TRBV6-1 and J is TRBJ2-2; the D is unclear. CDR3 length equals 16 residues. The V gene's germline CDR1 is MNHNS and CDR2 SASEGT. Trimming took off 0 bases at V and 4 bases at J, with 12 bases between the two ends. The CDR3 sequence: CASSEAWEPGTGELFF. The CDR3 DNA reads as TGTGCCAGCAGTGAAGCGTGGGAACCTGGCACCGGGGAGCTGTTTTTT.

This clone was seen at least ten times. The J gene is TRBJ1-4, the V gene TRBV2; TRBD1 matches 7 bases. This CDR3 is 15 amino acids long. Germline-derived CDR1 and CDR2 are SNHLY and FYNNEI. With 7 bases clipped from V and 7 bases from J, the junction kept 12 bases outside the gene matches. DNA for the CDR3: TGTGCCAGCACGAGATCCCAGGGGGTTGGTGAAAAACTGTTTTTT. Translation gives CASTRSQGVGEKLFF.

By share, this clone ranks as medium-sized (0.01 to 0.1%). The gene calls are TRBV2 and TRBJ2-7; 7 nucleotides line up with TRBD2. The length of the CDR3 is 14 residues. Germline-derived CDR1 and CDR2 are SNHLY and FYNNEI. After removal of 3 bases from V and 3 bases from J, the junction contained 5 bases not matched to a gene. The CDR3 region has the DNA TGTGCCAGCAGTGACGGAGGGGAGGGCTACGAGCAGTACTTC. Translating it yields CASSDGGEGYEQYF. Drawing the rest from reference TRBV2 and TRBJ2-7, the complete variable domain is EPEVTQTPSHQVTQMGQEVILRCVPISNHLYFYWYRQILGQKVEFLVSFYNNEISEKSEIFDDQFSVERPDGSNFTLKIRSTKLEDSAMYFCASSDGGEGYEQYFGPGTRLTVT.

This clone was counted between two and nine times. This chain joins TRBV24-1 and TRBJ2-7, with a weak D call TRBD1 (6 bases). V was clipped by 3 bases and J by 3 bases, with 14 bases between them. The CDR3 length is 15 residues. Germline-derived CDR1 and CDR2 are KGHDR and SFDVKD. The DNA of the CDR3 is TGTGCCACCAGTGATGGGCAGGGGAAAGGCTACGAGCAGTACTTC. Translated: CATSDGQGKGYEQYF.

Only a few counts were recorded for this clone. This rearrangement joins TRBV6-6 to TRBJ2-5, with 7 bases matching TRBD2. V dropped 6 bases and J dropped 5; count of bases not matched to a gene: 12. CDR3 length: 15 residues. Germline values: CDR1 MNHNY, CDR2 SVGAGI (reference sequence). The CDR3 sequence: CASRAAGGIRETQYF. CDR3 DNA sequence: TGTGCCAGCAGGGCGGCCGGGGGGATCCGGGAGACCCAGTACTTC.

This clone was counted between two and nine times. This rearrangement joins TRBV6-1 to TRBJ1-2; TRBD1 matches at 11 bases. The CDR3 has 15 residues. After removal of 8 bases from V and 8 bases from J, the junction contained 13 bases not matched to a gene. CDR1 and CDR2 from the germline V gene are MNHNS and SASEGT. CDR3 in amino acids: CASCAWTGGDTGYTF. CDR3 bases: TGTGCCAGCTGCGCATGGACAGGGGGCGATACAGGCTACACCTTC.

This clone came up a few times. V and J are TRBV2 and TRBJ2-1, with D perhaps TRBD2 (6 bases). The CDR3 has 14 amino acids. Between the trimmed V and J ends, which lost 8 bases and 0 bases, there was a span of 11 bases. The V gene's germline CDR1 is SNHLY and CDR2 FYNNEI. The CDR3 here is CASADYNSYNEQFF. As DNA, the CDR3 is TGTGCCAGCGCGGACTATAACTCCTACAATGAGCAGTTCTTC.

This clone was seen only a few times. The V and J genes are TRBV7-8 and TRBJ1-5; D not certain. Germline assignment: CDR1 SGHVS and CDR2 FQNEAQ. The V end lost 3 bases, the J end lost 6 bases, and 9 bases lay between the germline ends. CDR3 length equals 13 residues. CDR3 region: CASSLDRFQPQHF. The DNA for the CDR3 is TGTGCCAGCAGCTTGGATAGATTTCAGCCCCAGCATTTT.

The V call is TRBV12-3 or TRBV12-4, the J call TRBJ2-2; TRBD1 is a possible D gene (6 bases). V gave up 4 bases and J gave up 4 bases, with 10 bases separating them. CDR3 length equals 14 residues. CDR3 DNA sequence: TGTGCCAGCAGTTCCCACAGGGTCACCGGGGAGCTGTTTTTT. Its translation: CASSSHRVTGELFF.

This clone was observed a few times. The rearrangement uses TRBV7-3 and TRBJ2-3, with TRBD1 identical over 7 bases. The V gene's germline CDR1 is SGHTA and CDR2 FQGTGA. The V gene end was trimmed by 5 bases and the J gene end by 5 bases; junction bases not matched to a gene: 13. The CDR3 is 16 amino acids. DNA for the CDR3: TGTGCCAGCAGCCCTGGGGCCAGGGGGTTTGGAGATACGCAGTATTTT. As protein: CASSPGARGFGDTQYF.

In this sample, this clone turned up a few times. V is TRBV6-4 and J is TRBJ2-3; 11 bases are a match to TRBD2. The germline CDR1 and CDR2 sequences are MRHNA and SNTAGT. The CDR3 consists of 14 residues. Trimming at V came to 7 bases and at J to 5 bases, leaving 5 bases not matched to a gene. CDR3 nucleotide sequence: TGTGCCAGCACATCCGGGACTAGCGGAGATACGCAGTATTTT. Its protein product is CASTSGTSGDTQYF.

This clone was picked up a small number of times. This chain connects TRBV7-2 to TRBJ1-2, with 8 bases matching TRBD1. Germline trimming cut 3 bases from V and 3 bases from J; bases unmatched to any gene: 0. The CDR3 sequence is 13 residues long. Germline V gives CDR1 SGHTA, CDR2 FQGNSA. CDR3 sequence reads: CASSLTGDYGYTF. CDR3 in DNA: TGTGCCAGCAGCTTGACAGGGGACTATGGCTACACCTTC.

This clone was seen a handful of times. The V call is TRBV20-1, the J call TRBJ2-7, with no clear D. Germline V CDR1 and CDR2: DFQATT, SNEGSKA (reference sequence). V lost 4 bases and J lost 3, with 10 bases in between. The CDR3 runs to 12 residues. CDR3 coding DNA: TGCAGTGCTATCGATAGGCGCTACGAGCAGTACTTC. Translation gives CSAIDRRYEQYF.

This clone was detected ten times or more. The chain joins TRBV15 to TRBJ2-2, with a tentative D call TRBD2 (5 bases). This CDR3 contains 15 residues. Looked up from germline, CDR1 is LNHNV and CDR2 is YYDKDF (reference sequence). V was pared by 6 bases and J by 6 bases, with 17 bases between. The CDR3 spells CATRTGRGASGELFF. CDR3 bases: TGTGCCACCAGAACTGGACGGGGAGCCTCCGGGGAGCTGTTTTTT.

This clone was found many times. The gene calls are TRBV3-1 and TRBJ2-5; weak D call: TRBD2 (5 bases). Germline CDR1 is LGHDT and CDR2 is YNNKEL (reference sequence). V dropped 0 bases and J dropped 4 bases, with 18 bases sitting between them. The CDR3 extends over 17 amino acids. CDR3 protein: CASSQDQRAGGSETQYF. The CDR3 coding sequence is TGTGCCAGCAGCCAAGATCAGCGAGCAGGAGGATCAGAGACCCAGTACTTC.

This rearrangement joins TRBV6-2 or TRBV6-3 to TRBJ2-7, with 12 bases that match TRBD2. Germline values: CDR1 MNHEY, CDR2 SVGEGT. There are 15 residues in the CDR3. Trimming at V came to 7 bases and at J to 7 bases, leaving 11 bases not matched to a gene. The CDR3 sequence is CASTKRLAGEEEQYF. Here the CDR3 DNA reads TGTGCCAGCACAAAACGACTAGCGGGAGAGGAAGAGCAGTACTTC.

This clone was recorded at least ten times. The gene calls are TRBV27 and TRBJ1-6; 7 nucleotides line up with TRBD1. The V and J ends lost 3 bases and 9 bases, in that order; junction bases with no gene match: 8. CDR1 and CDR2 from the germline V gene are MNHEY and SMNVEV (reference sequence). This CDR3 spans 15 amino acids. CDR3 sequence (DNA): TGTGCCAGCAGTTTCGGGGACAGCGGGGCTTCACCCCTCCACTTT. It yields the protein CASSFGDSGASPLHF.

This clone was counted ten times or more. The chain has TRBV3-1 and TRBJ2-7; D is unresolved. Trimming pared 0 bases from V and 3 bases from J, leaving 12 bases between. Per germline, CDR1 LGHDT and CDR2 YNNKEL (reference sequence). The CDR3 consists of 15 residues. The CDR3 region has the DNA TGTGCCAGCAGCCAAGATACCGAGCCAATCTACGAGCAGTACTTC. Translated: CASSQDTEPIYEQYF.

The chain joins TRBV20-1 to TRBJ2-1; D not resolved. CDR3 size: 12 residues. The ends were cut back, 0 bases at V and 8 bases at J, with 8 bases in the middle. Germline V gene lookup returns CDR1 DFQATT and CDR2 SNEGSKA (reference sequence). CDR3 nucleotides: TGCAGTGCTAGAGATGAGGCGGATGAGCAGTTCTTC. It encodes CSARDEADEQFF.

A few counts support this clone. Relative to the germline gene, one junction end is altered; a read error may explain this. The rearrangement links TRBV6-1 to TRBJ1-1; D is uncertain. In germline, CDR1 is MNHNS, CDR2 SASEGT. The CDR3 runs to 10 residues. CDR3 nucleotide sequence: TGTGCCGGAGGGTTCACTGGAGCTTTCTTT. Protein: CAGGFTGAFF.

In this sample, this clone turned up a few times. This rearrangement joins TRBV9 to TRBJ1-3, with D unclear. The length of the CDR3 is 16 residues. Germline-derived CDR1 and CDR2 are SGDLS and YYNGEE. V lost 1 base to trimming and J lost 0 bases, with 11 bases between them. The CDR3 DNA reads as TGTGCCAGCAGCGTAAGATGGGAGGGCTCTGGAAACACCATATATTTT. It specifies CASSVRWEGSGNTIYF.

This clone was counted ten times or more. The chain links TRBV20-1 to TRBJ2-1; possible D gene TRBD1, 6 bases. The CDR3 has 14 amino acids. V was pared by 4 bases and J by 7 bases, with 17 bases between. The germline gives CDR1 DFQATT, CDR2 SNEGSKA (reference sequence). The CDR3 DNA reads TGCAGTGCTACAGGGGTCTTCAAACGTAATGAGCAGTTCTTC. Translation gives CSATGVFKRNEQFF.